Sequencing of this TCR beta chain was carried out in a study of cytomegalovirus exposure and HLA in healthy donors. Study-wide results and limits: A later analysis showed TCR association rates differing by HLA locus, peaking at DRB1 and lowest at HLA-C.

Germline values: CDR1 LGHNT, CDR2 FRNRAP. With V trimmed by 6 bases and J by 4 bases, 7 bases remained unmatched. This CDR3 is built from 16 residues. A word on this clone: What it recognizes is unknown.

The study ran its PCR with 60 Vbeta and 13 Jbeta primers. Per the original methods: An analysis that came later counted roughly 87 million unique TCR beta chains, about 10 million shared. Produced via immunoSEQ multiplex PCR; TCRdb's table is partial and in-frame only. V, J and clone size derive from that table, while D and trimming were established from the DNA sequence. The repertoire holds 90,000 to 120,000 clones, with around 76% as singletons. Sequencing was performed on PBMCs. The chain is built from TRBV12-5 and TRBJ1-6; 9 bases are a match to TRBD1. This TCR was sampled from a man aged 25 to 40 in good health and CMV-seropositive. The CDR3 reads CASGPGQGLYNSPLHF. As DNA, the CDR3 is TGTGCTAGTGGCCCGGGACAGGGACTTTATAATTCACCCCTCCACTTT.